This TCR beta chain was identified in a study of CD8+ T cells in alopecia areata. Study in general: Treated patients swallowed 5 to 10 mg of oral tofacitinib twice daily. Findings and caveats of the study: The study found higher clonality in lesional than normal scalp, especially in alopecia totalis/universalis.

RNA, once extracted, was reverse transcribed into cDNA for use as the sequencing template. The table came from immunoSEQ multiplex PCR; TCRdb's copy has only in-frame clones and leaves some out. Here the sample spans 180,000 or so clones, approximately 51% being singletons. The V gene lost 4 bases and the J gene lost 2 bases, with 12 bases spanning the gap. The CDR3 is 14 amino acids. CDR1 SGHDT and CDR2 YYEEEE come from the germline V gene. Of note for this clone: Its antigen is unidentified.

The treatment denotes: oral pan-JAK inhibitor, 5-10 mg twice daily. The clonotype was recovered from a human donor with alopecia areata. Sample: CD8+ T cells sorted from blood, taken at week 52, from a patient treated with tofacitinib. The chain uses TRBV5-6 and TRBJ2-5; a possible D gene is TRBD2 (6 bases). CDR3: CASSLGLLQETQYF. The CDR3 DNA reads as TGTGCCAGCAGCCTGGGACTTTTACAAGAGACCCAGTACTTC.